The 20 T cell receptor beta chains presented below share a single source sample, sequenced in a study of blood T cell repertoires in COVID-19. Profiled with immunoSEQ multiplex PCR; TCRdb holds only in-frame clones, not every one. The table has about 80,000 clones, more than 65% seen once. The sequencing sample was made of peripheral blood. The receptors stem from an elderly man with acute or convalescent COVID-19.

V usage is TRBV6-6 and J usage is TRBJ1-5; D not certain. Trimming took 6 bases from V and 7 from J, leaving 7 bases between them. Germline CDR1 and CDR2: MNHNY and SVGAGI (reference sequence). The CDR3 is made up of 11 amino acids. This CDR3 is CASREKQPQHF. DNA for the CDR3: TGTGCCAGCAGGGAGAAACAGCCCCAGCATTTT.

The chain carries TRBV9 and TRBJ1-6; 8 bases agree with TRBD1. Germline V gene lookup returns CDR1 SGDLS and CDR2 YYNGEE. The CDR3 loop spans 15 amino acids. V shed 0 bases and J 7 bases; nucleotides not matched to a gene: 3. DNA of the CDR3: TGTGCCAGCAGCGTAGGGGGACAGGCCAATTCACCCCTCCACTTT. Protein: CASSVGGQANSPLHF.

A note on this clone: Other DNA sequences in this sample translate to the same CDR3. The chain has TRBV9 and TRBJ2-1; TRBD1 agrees at 7 bases. V shed 0 bases and J 1 base; nucleotides not matched to a gene: 1. Germline CDR1 and CDR2: SGDLS and YYNGEE. CDR3 length: 15 residues. The CDR3 DNA is TGTGCCAGCAGCGTAGGACAGGGTTCCTACAATGAGCAGTTCTTC. Its protein is CASSVGQGSYNEQFF.

The rearrangement links TRBV30 to TRBJ1-5; 7 nucleotides agree with TRBD1. Trimming at V came to 1 base and at J to 2 bases, leaving 8 bases not matched to a gene. Germline V gene lookup returns CDR1 GTSNPN and CDR2 SVGIG (reference sequence). This CDR3 is built from 16 residues. This chain's CDR3 is CAWSGRDRRGNQPQHF. CDR3 nucleotide sequence: TGTGCCTGGAGTGGGCGGGACAGACGAGGCAATCAGCCCCAGCATTTT.

V usage is TRBV6-5 and J usage is TRBJ1-5; D possibly corresponds to TRBD1 (5 bases). This CDR3 is built from 12 residues. Germline V lookup: CDR1 MNHEY, CDR2 SVGAGI. Trimming stripped 11 bases from V and 3 bases from J, with 11 bases between. CDR3 nucleotides: TGTGCCGGCGGGGACCCCAATCAGCCCCAGCATTTT. This encodes CAGGDPNQPQHF.

CDR3 residues: CASSQVLVLAHNEQFF. CDR3 sequence (DNA): TGTGCCAGCAGCCAAGTTTTAGTGCTAGCGCACAATGAGCAGTTCTTC. This chain links TRBV14 with TRBJ2-1; weak D call: TRBD2 (6 bases). V lost 1 base, J lost 5 bases, and 15 bases lay in between. The CDR3 totals 16 residues. CDR1 SGHDN and CDR2 FVKESK come from the germline V gene. The full variable domain, completed using reference TRBV14 and TRBJ2-1, is EAGVTQFPSHSVIEKGQTVTLRCDPISGHDNLYWYRRVMGKEIKFLLHFVKESKQDESGMPNNRFLAERTGGTYSTLKVQPAELEDSGVYFCASSQVLVLAHNEQFFGPGTRLTVL.

This clone was recorded only once. This chain connects TRBV2 to TRBJ2-5; TRBD1 matches at 9 bases. Germline V gene data show CDR1 as SNHLY and CDR2 as FYNNEI. Trimming at V came to 6 bases and at J to 2 bases, leaving 7 bases not matched to a gene. The CDR3 extends over 15 amino acids. The CDR3 here is CASRSPGTGQETQYF. In DNA, the CDR3 is TGTGCCAGCAGATCTCCCGGGACAGGGCAAGAGACCCAGTACTTC.

The chain couples TRBV15 to TRBJ2-7; 9 bases agree with TRBD1. V was pared by 1 base and J by 2 bases, with 6 bases of the junction left unmatched. The length of the CDR3 is 16 residues. The germline V gene has CDR1 LNHNV and CDR2 YYDKDF (reference sequence). This CDR3 is CATSRGGQGIPYEQYF. The CDR3 nucleotides are TGTGCCACCAGCAGAGGAGGACAGGGGATTCCCTACGAGCAGTACTTC.

The gene calls are TRBV3-1 (or the pseudogene TRBV3-2) and TRBJ1-1; 8 positions agree with TRBD1. The CDR3 sequence is 14 residues long. With V trimmed by 2 bases and J by 6 bases, 5 bases remained unmatched. Germline V CDR1 and CDR2: LGHDT, YNNKEL (reference sequence). CDR3 sequence: CASSQPDRGPEAFF. The CDR3 DNA reads TGTGCCAGCAGCCAACCAGACAGGGGTCCTGAAGCTTTCTTT.

The genes are TRBV12-3 or TRBV12-4 and TRBJ2-1; D remains ambiguous. Trimming left V 2 bases short and J 3 bases short, with 5 bases between. The CDR3 has 13 amino acids. Written as DNA, the CDR3 is TGTGCCAGCAGTTTATCTAGCTACAATGAGCAGTTCTTC. Its translation: CASSLSSYNEQFF.

This clone has only one observation. This chain links TRBV9 with TRBJ2-7; 7 positions agree with TRBD1. V was clipped by 4 bases and J by 2 bases; unmatched bases: 6. The germline V gene encodes CDR1 SGDLS and CDR2 YYNGEE. The CDR3 runs to 14 residues. This chain's CDR3 is CASSTRDRAYEQYF. The CDR3 nucleotides read TGTGCCAGCAGCACTCGGGACAGAGCCTACGAGCAGTACTTC.

This chain joins TRBV6-2 or TRBV6-3 and TRBJ2-3, with D possibly TRBD2 on 5 matching bases. Germline CDR1 and CDR2: MNHEY and SVGEGT. The CDR3 has 13 amino acids. With 4 bases removed from V and 5 bases from J, the gap between germline ends came to 10 bases. CDR3 sequence reads: CASSFLAGDTQYF. The CDR3 DNA is TGTGCCAGCAGTTTTCTAGCAGGAGATACGCAGTATTTT.

This chain links TRBV3-1 (or the pseudogene TRBV3-2) with TRBJ2-2, with 9 bases aligning to TRBD2. The CDR3 loop spans 15 amino acids. Germline CDR1 and CDR2: LGHDT and YNNKEL (reference sequence). J was trimmed by 6 bases and V by 0 bases; bases with no gene match: 2. The CDR3 DNA reads TGTGCCAGCAGCCAAGATCCTAGCGGGGCCGGGGAGCTGTTTTTT. Translated, it gives CASSQDPSGAGELFF.

CDR3 sequence (DNA): TGCAGCGCCCTCCCGAGCGGGGGATTCTATGGCTACACCTTC. This codes for CSALPSGGFYGYTF. The rearrangement joins TRBV29-1 to TRBJ1-2; TRBD1 might be the D (5 bases). Germline CDR1 is SQVTM and CDR2 is ANQGSEA. V dropped 7 bases and J dropped 4 bases, with 19 bases sitting between them. The CDR3 loop spans 14 amino acids.

The chain is built from TRBV3-1 (or the pseudogene TRBV3-2) and TRBJ1-3, with TRBD1 identical over 7 bases. Germline trimming cut 1 base from V and 0 bases from J; bases unmatched to any gene: 3. The CDR3 contains 16 residues. The germline gives CDR1 LGHDT, CDR2 YNNKEL (reference sequence). The CDR3: CASSQGGQHSGNTIYF. CDR3 nucleotides: TGTGCCAGCAGCCAAGGGGGACAGCACTCTGGAAACACCATATATTTT.

The V and J genes are TRBV29-1 and TRBJ1-2; 8 bases are a match to TRBD1. The trim removed 8 bases at V and 5 bases at J, leaving 7 bases unmatched. CDR1 SQVTM and CDR2 ANQGSEA come from the germline V gene. The CDR3 has 12 amino acids. The CDR3 loop reads CSTQGDSYGYTF. CDR3 nucleotides: TGCAGCACACAGGGGGACTCGTATGGCTACACCTTC.

The CDR3 bases are TGTGCCAGCAGTGCAAAGACTAGCGGGGCCACCGGGGAGCTGTTTTTT. It encodes CASSAKTSGATGELFF. V usage is TRBV6-1 and J usage is TRBJ2-2, with 11 nucleotides matching TRBD2. V gave up 4 bases and J gave up 4 bases; unmatched junction bases: 5. Per the germline V gene, CDR1 is MNHNS and CDR2 is SASEGT. The CDR3 consists of 16 residues.

The V and J genes are TRBV7-6 and TRBJ1-4; tentative D call: TRBD1 (5 bases). V shed 3 bases and J shed 8 bases, with 13 bases lying between them. This CDR3 contains 14 residues. Germline CDR1 is SGHVS and CDR2 is FNYEAQ. CDR3 DNA sequence: TGTGCCAGCAGCTTGCCCCAGCCAGGGGAAAAACTGTTTTTT. Translating it yields CASSLPQPGEKLFF.

Only one count was recorded for this clone. The J gene is TRBJ2-1, the V gene TRBV10-3; 10 bases line up with TRBD2. The CDR3 length is 13 residues. CDR1 is ENHRY, CDR2 SYGVKD, per germline. The V segment lost 8 bases and the J segment 4 bases; nucleotides outside the gene matches: 2. The CDR3 here is CAIHSGGYNEQFF. CDR3 DNA sequence: TGTGCCATCCATAGCGGGGGGTACAATGAGCAGTTCTTC.

The gene calls are TRBV12-5 and TRBJ2-1, with D tentatively TRBD2 (6 bases). V lost 0 bases and J 1 base, leaving 22 bases between the germline ends. This CDR3 spans 20 amino acids. CDR1 and CDR2 (germline): LGHNT, FRNRAP. The CDR3 loop reads CASGLVLWGTGGRSYNEQFF. CDR3 nucleotides: TGTGCTAGTGGTTTGGTACTTTGGGGAACCGGGGGTCGGTCCTACAATGAGCAGTTCTTC.